The present entry profiles one T cell receptor beta chain with its context. The antigen remains undetermined. The data stem from a study of regulatory T cells in long-lasting Graves disease. Combining iRepertoire HTBI primers with Arm-PCR of CDR3 regions, the authors built TCR beta libraries. TCRdb redid the calling of the multiplex PCR reads with MiXCR, one entry per CDR3 protein. The sample lists 400,000 or so distinct CDR3 sequences; around 20% were seen once. Study-wide points: Newly diagnosed Graves' patients had higher TCR diversity than persistent ones. With a small sample size, accuracy may have been reduced.

CDR3 length: 14 residues. Germline CDR1 reads SGHKS; CDR2 reads YYEKEE (reference sequence). V lost 1 base, J lost 2 bases, and 10 bases lay in between. The time point is: persistent/refractory GD, antithyroid drugs over 5 years with positive TRAb. Following extraction of RNA from PBMCs, that RNA was used to make the TCR library. The source was peripheral blood mononuclear cells (PBMCs), collected when the disease was refractory, from a patient treated with antithyroid drugs. The TCR was taken from a female donor with Graves disease. The genes are TRBV5-5 and TRBJ2-7; maybe TRBD2 (5 bases). This CDR3 is CASSLPGSPYEQYF. As DNA, the CDR3 is TGTGCCAGCAGCTTGCCGGGATCTCCCTACGAGCAGTACTTC.